These T cell receptor beta chains were read from a single sample in a study of cytomegalovirus exposure and HLA in healthy donors. Using immunoSEQ multiplex PCR, the repertoire was profiled, and TCRdb retains in-frame clones only, with some absent. The sample has about 180,000 clones; approximately 70% are singletons. The sample was PBMCs. These receptors all come from a human donor in good health. The conserved cysteine and the conserved F or W are not part of the CDR3 here. The D gene is left open where the match is weak. Size tells how often a clone was seen (once, few, many) or the class of an expanded clone, and some rows leave it out.

CDR3 protein: ASSEAKGAFYYGYT; clone size: .; V gene: TRBV2; J gene: TRBJ1-2; D gene: TRBD1
CDR3 protein: ASSRTGAGYT; clone size: .; V gene: TRBV6-5; J gene: TRBJ1-2; D gene: TRBD1
CDR3 protein: ASSLVGTGREETQY; clone size: few; V gene: TRBV5-1; J gene: TRBJ2-5; D gene: TRBD2
CDR3 protein: ASSVDGGVGETQY; clone size: .; V gene: TRBV9; J gene: TRBJ2-5; D gene: TRBD2
CDR3 protein: ASSPYFGQQY; clone size: .; V gene: TRBV14; J gene: TRBJ2-7; D gene: .
CDR3 protein: ASSKQGSSYEQY; clone size: .; V gene: TRBV19; J gene: TRBJ2-7; D gene: TRBD1
CDR3 protein: ASSNSRQGSGNTIY; clone size: once; V gene: TRBV18; J gene: TRBJ1-3; D gene: TRBD1
CDR3 protein: ASSPLRGSDTQY; clone size: .; V gene: TRBV11-2; J gene: TRBJ2-3; D gene: .
CDR3 protein: ASSFGQNTGELF; clone size: .; V gene: TRBV7-9; J gene: TRBJ2-2; D gene: .
CDR3 protein: ASSLYQGTGNTIY; clone size: .; V gene: TRBV7-2; J gene: TRBJ1-3; D gene: .
CDR3 protein: ASSLPGVAYNEQF; clone size: few; V gene: TRBV11-1; J gene: TRBJ2-1; D gene: .
CDR3 protein: ASSLGRTGGAYGYT; clone size: .; V gene: TRBV7-6; J gene: TRBJ1-2; D gene: TRBD1
CDR3 protein: ASSLQGNTGELF; clone size: once; V gene: TRBV7-7; J gene: TRBJ2-2; D gene: .
CDR3 protein: ASSPGISYNEQF; clone size: .; V gene: TRBV6-5; J gene: TRBJ2-1; D gene: .
CDR3 protein: ASSLKLDRSTYGYT; clone size: few; V gene: TRBV7-9; J gene: TRBJ1-2; D gene: .
CDR3 protein: ASSITGPDTDTQY; clone size: .; V gene: TRBV5-1; J gene: TRBJ2-3; D gene: .
CDR3 protein: ASRNRLAGVGANVLT; clone size: .; V gene: TRBV13; J gene: TRBJ2-6; D gene: TRBD2
CDR3 protein: ASSLAGGSPGEQY; clone size: .; V gene: TRBV11-3; J gene: TRBJ2-7; D gene: .
CDR3 protein: SVLTGARYEQY; clone size: .; V gene: TRBV29-1; J gene: TRBJ2-7; D gene: TRBD1
CDR3 protein: AWRGPGGGEAF; clone size: .; V gene: TRBV30; J gene: TRBJ1-1; D gene: TRBD1
CDR3 protein: ASGAQGPNEKLF; clone size: .; V gene: TRBV28; J gene: TRBJ1-4; D gene: .
CDR3 protein: ASSSTNTGELF; clone size: .; V gene: TRBV7-3; J gene: TRBJ2-2; D gene: .
CDR3 protein: AINQGGTGGADYGYT; clone size: .; V gene: TRBV10-3; J gene: TRBJ1-2; D gene: TRBD1
CDR3 protein: ASSLTPGQSEAQY; clone size: .; V gene: TRBV7-7; J gene: TRBJ2-5; D gene: .
CDR3 protein: ASSHWTLNGETQY; clone size: .; V gene: TRBV5-6; J gene: TRBJ2-5; D gene: .
CDR3 protein: ASSWGQGSPLH; clone size: .; V gene: TRBV6-5; J gene: TRBJ1-6; D gene: TRBD1
CDR3 protein: ASSPRTGDNEKLF; clone size: .; V gene: TRBV5-6; J gene: TRBJ1-4; D gene: TRBD1
CDR3 protein: ASSGRQGQNSPLH; clone size: .; V gene: TRBV19; J gene: TRBJ1-6; D gene: TRBD1
CDR3 protein: ASSPPGGGYEQY; clone size: .; V gene: TRBV5-8; J gene: TRBJ2-7; D gene: .
CDR3 protein: ASSEGAVIAGGYNEQF; clone size: .; V gene: TRBV2; J gene: TRBJ2-1; D gene: TRBD2
CDR3 protein: ASITVPPNTEAF; clone size: .; V gene: TRBV7-9; J gene: TRBJ1-1; D gene: .
CDR3 protein: ASKGGGGIGTDTQY; clone size: .; V gene: TRBV19; J gene: TRBJ2-3; D gene: .
CDR3 protein: ASSYKAGGGEQF; clone size: .; V gene: TRBV7-2; J gene: TRBJ2-1; D gene: .
CDR3 protein: ASSYSGAADTQY; clone size: .; V gene: TRBV7-3; J gene: TRBJ2-3; D gene: TRBD2
CDR3 protein: ASTFGGAYGYT; clone size: .; V gene: TRBV5-8; J gene: TRBJ1-2; D gene: .
CDR3 protein: ASSPGTGGGETQY; clone size: .; V gene: TRBV7-3; J gene: TRBJ2-5; D gene: .
CDR3 protein: ASSERSGGNYGYT; clone size: .; V gene: TRBV6-4; J gene: TRBJ1-2; D gene: TRBD1
CDR3 protein: ASSSRLAGGQGTDTQY; clone size: .; V gene: TRBV5-1; J gene: TRBJ2-3; D gene: TRBD2
CDR3 protein: ASLGTGKGEKLF; clone size: few; V gene: TRBV5-6; J gene: TRBJ1-4; D gene: TRBD1
CDR3 protein: ASSRVQGLNEKLF; clone size: .; V gene: TRBV19; J gene: TRBJ1-4; D gene: .
CDR3 protein: ASSLGGDTDTQY; clone size: .; V gene: TRBV7-9; J gene: TRBJ2-3; D gene: TRBD2
CDR3 protein: AWSGTTGGSDQPQH; clone size: .; V gene: TRBV30; J gene: TRBJ1-5; D gene: TRBD1
CDR3 protein: ASGVTGGSYEQY; clone size: few; V gene: TRBV12-5; J gene: TRBJ2-7; D gene: TRBD1
CDR3 protein: AWSRETSTDTQY; clone size: .; V gene: TRBV30; J gene: TRBJ2-3; D gene: .
CDR3 protein: ASSNRVLSYEQY; clone size: .; V gene: TRBV25-1; J gene: TRBJ2-7; D gene: .
CDR3 protein: ASSLVSAVLLSEQY; clone size: few; V gene: TRBV5-6; J gene: TRBJ2-7; D gene: .
CDR3 protein: ASPLPQGHEQY; clone size: .; V gene: TRBV10-1; J gene: TRBJ2-7; D gene: .
CDR3 protein: ASSDSGVATEAF; clone size: .; V gene: TRBV25-1; J gene: TRBJ1-1; D gene: .
CDR3 protein: ASSLQVYEQY; clone size: .; V gene: TRBV5-6; J gene: TRBJ2-7; D gene: .
CDR3 protein: ASSSGAGTHAVTQY; clone size: once; V gene: TRBV9; J gene: TRBJ2-3; D gene: .